The rows below give T cell receptor beta chains drawn from one sample of a study of molecular identifiers for immune sequencing clone quantification. TCRdb called the PCR reads again in MiXCR, with one record for every CDR3 protein. The sample contains some 590,000 distinct CDR3 sequences, 25% of which appear only once. Material for sequencing was naive CD8+ T cells from blood, with Jurkat cell RNA spiked in. All receptors come from a human donor in good health. Some libraries in this study had Jurkat cell RNA spiked in. Both conserved end residues are part of each CDR3. D genes are given only for firm matches. Clone size is stated in some rows and not others, as once, few, many or a class when expanded.

clone size,J gene,D gene,V gene,CDR3 DNA,CDR3 protein
NA,TRBJ2-2,NA,TRBV7-9,TGTGCCAGCAGCTTAGGAGTCTCCAGGACCGGGGAGCTGTTTTTT,CASSLGVSRTGELFF
few,TRBJ1-6,NA,TRBV20-1,TGCAGTGCTTTCCCCTCACCCCTCCACTTT,CSAFPSPLHF
NA,TRBJ1-5,TRBD1,TRBV18,TGTGCCAGCTCACCAGCGACAGGGGGCAATCAGCCCCAGCATTTT,CASSPATGGNQPQHF
few,TRBJ1-3,NA,TRBV24-1,TGTGCCACCGAATCGGGACAATCGATAGAGCCCTCTGGAAACACCATATATTTT,CATESGQSIEPSGNTIYF
many,TRBJ1-6,NA,TRBV20-1,TGCAGTGCTGGGGGGAACGGAGAAAATTCACCCCTCCACTTT,CSAGGNGENSPLHF
many,TRBJ2-3,NA,TRBV20-1,TGCAGTGCTAGAGATAATCAGCCGTACACAGATACGCAGTATTTT,CSARDNQPYTDTQYF
few,TRBJ1-3,NA,TRBV3-1,TGTGCCAGCAGCCCGCCAACCTCTGGAAACACCATATATTTT,CASSPPTSGNTIYF
NA,TRBJ2-5,NA,TRBV30,TGTGCCTGGAGTTTGGGGGCCGGGGCGCAAGAGACCCAGTACTTC,CAWSLGAGAQETQYF
NA,TRBJ2-7,NA,TRBV2,TGTGTCACAAGGGCGGGTACTCCCTACGAGCAGTACTTC,CVTRAGTPYEQYF
many,TRBJ2-5,TRBD1,TRBV12-3/TRBV12-4,TGTGCCAGCAGCCCGACAGGGGGAAAGCAAGAGACCCAGTACTTC,CASSPTGGKQETQYF
many,TRBJ1-1,TRBD1,TRBV7-2,TGTGCCAGCAGCTTACAGGGGGCGAACACTGAAGCTTTCTTT,CASSLQGANTEAFF
many,TRBJ1-5,NA,TRBV4-3,TGCGCCAGCAGCCCCGAAATCGGCAATCAGCCCCAGCATTTT,CASSPEIGNQPQHF
many,TRBJ2-5,NA,TRBV29-1,TGCAGCGCTCTGGCCAAGGGCTGGATAAAAGAGACCCAGTACTTC,CSALAKGWIKETQYF
NA,TRBJ2-7,NA,TRBV15,TGTGCCACCAGCGGAGATCAGGGGTCAGCCTACGAGCAGTACTTC,CATSGDQGSAYEQYF
NA,TRBJ1-3,NA,TRBV4-1,TGCGCCAGCAGCCAAAATAGGGCGGAGACATCTGGAAACACCATATATTTT,CASSQNRAETSGNTIYF
many,TRBJ2-3,NA,TRBV29-1,TGCAGCGTTGAGGGCACAGATACGCAGTATTTT,CSVEGTDTQYF
NA,TRBJ2-5,NA,TRBV19,TGTGCCAGTAGTATAGATCCTGGAGCGGTCCAAGAGACCCAGTACTTC,CASSIDPGAVQETQYF
NA,TRBJ1-1,TRBD1,TRBV19,TGTGCCAGTAGTGGGAGACAGGGGACGCTTTCGAACACTGAAGCTTTCTTT,CASSGRQGTLSNTEAFF
many,TRBJ2-7,NA,TRBV4-3,TGCGCCAGCAGCCAAGGGAAAGGGTACGAGCAGTACTTC,CASSQGKGYEQYF
NA,TRBJ1-1,NA,TRBV19,TGTGCCAGTAGTATAAAACGGGAAGCTTTCTTT,CASSIKREAFF
NA,TRBJ1-1,TRBD1,TRBV27,TGTGCCAGCAGTGCGAACAGGGGGTACACTGAAGCTTTCTTT,CASSANRGYTEAFF
many,TRBJ2-3,NA,TRBV27,TGTGCCAGCAGTTTAATGGCTAACCCCTACACAGATACGCAGTATTTT,CASSLMANPYTDTQYF
NA,TRBJ2-6,TRBD2,TRBV27,TGTGCCAGCAGTTTGATAGCGGGAACTGGGGCCAACGTCCTGACTTTC,CASSLIAGTGANVLTF
NA,TRBJ1-2,TRBD1,TRBV12-3/TRBV12-4,TGTGCCAGCAGCCTCACAGGGGGCCATGGCTACACCTTC,CASSLTGGHGYTF
NA,TRBJ1-1,NA,TRBV11-2,TGTGCCAGCAGCTTAGAAAGACAACCAAACACTGAAGCTTTCTTT,CASSLERQPNTEAFF
many,TRBJ2-7,NA,TRBV28,TGTGCCAGCAGTTTTTCGCTCGAGGACACCGATACCAACTACGAGCAGTACTTC,CASSFSLEDTDTNYEQYF
many,TRBJ2-3,NA,TRBV7-9,TGTGCCAGCGTCGTCGGGGATACGCAGTATTTT,CASVVGDTQYF
NA,TRBJ2-2,NA,TRBV20-1,TGCAGTGCTAGGCCCACAGGGAGATGGACCGGGGAGCTGTTTTTT,CSARPTGRWTGELFF
once,TRBJ2-5,NA,TRBV18,TGTGCCAGCTCACCAACCCGGCAGGAGGAGCCCCAGTACTTC,CASSPTRQEEPQYF
few,TRBJ2-3,NA,TRBV27,TGTGCCAGCGGTTTAGGAGATACGCAGTATTTT,CASGLGDTQYF
NA,TRBJ2-5,NA,TRBV11-2,TGTGCCAGCAGAACTAATAGCCGTATGGAGATCCAGTACTTC,CASRTNSRMEIQYF
few,TRBJ2-7,NA,TRBV11-2,TGTGCCAGCAGTATTTACGGGGACGAGCAGTACTTC,CASSIYGDEQYF
NA,TRBJ1-6,TRBD1,TRBV27,TGTGCCAGTAGGGGGCCATACAGGGATCTTTCACCCCTCCACTTT,CASRGPYRDLSPLHF
few,TRBJ2-3,NA,TRBV12-3/TRBV12-4,TGTGCCAGCAGTTTATTAGGTGGGGGGGCAGAGGATACGCAGTATTTT,CASSLLGGGAEDTQYF
NA,TRBJ2-7,TRBD1,TRBV6-5,TGTGCCACCGGGACAGGGTTCTACGAGCAGTACTTC,CATGTGFYEQYF
many,TRBJ2-1,TRBD2,TRBV29-1,TGCAGCGTTGTGCCCACTAGCGGGGGGGCCTACAATGAGCAGTTCTTC,CSVVPTSGGAYNEQFF
few,TRBJ1-1,NA,TRBV6-5,TGTGCCAGCAGTCACCGGGAGGCAGGGGACCACAACACTGAAGCTTTCTTT,CASSHREAGDHNTEAFF
many,TRBJ2-2,NA,TRBV20-1,TGCAGTGCTAGAGGTGAAGGATTGAACACCGGGGAGCTGTTTTTT,CSARGEGLNTGELFF
many,TRBJ2-3,NA,TRBV29-1,TGCAGCGTGGCCTCCCCTGTTCTGGAGTATTTT,CSVASPVLEYF
NA,TRBJ2-7,TRBD2,TRBV19,TGTGCCAGTAGTATTGGGCTAGCGGACTACGAGCAGTACTTC,CASSIGLADYEQYF
NA,TRBJ2-5,TRBD1,TRBV7-2,TGTGCCAGCAGCTGGCCCGACAGGGGAATGGAGACCCAGTACTTC,CASSWPDRGMETQYF
few,TRBJ1-1,NA,TRBV19,TGTGCCAGTAGTAGCTACCCACCGGGGGCGCCTGAAGCTTTCTTT,CASSSYPPGAPEAFF
few,TRBJ1-1,TRBD1,TRBV13,TGTGCCAGCAGCGGGACAGGGGGCAGGGGCACTGAAGCTTTCTTT,CASSGTGGRGTEAFF
many,TRBJ2-3,TRBD1,TRBV28,TGTGCCAGCAGTCCCGGACAGGGGAGTACGCAGTATTTT,CASSPGQGSTQYF
NA,TRBJ1-2,NA,TRBV27,TGTGCCAGCAGTTTAGTTGGGGGAGGCTATGGCTACACCTTC,CASSLVGGGYGYTF
few,TRBJ2-7,TRBD1,TRBV18,TGTGCCAGCTCAAGTGACAGGGTACCTTCCTACGAGCAGTACTTC,CASSSDRVPSYEQYF
few,TRBJ2-7,TRBD2,TRBV4-3,TGCGCCAGCAGCCAAGACACCGGGAGGCTCCTAGATTCCTACGAGCAGTACTTC,CASSQDTGRLLDSYEQYF
NA,TRBJ2-5,NA,TRBV9,TGTGCCAGCAGCGTGTACGGCGGGTCGGGAGAGACCCAGTACTTC,CASSVYGGSGETQYF
many,TRBJ1-1,NA,TRBV4-3,TGCGCCAGCAGCTTCTTGGACAGTCGACTTGAAGCTTTCTTT,CASSFLDSRLEAFF
NA,TRBJ2-3,TRBD2,TRBV7-6,TGTGCCAGCAGCCCGGGACTAGCGGGAGGGCAGAGCACAGATACGCAGTATTTT,CASSPGLAGGQSTDTQYF
few,TRBJ2-3,NA,TRBV5-1,TGCGCCAGCAGCTTGGTTGGGGGGCGGGAGACAGATACGCAGTATTTT,CASSLVGGRETDTQYF
many,TRBJ1-3,NA,TRBV4-3,TGCGCCAGCAGCCAAGATAGGGCCGTGGGTTCTGGAAACACCATATATTTT,CASSQDRAVGSGNTIYF
NA,TRBJ2-3,NA,TRBV27,TGTGCCAGCAGTTCGGGTAGCGACACAGATACGCAGTATTTT,CASSSGSDTDTQYF
few,TRBJ1-5,NA,TRBV5-8,TGTGCCAGCAGCCCCAACCGGCTTAGCAATCAGCCCCAGCATTTT,CASSPNRLSNQPQHF
few,TRBJ2-3,TRBD2,TRBV27,TGTGCCAGCAGTCTTGTGACTAGCGGGTTCACAGATACGCAGTATTTT,CASSLVTSGFTDTQYF
NA,TRBJ1-2,NA,TRBV2,TGTGCCAGCAGTGATACCGCGCTGTCTGATGGCTACACCTTC,CASSDTALSDGYTF
NA,TRBJ2-3,NA,TRBV6-1,TGTGCCAGCAGTGACAGGGCCACAGATACGCAGTATTTT,CASSDRATDTQYF
many,TRBJ1-5,NA,TRBV29-1,TGCAGCGTTGAATCTGGGGGCAATCAGCCCCAGCATTTT,CSVESGGNQPQHF
NA,TRBJ1-1,NA,TRBV6-5,TGTGCCAGCAGCCCTACAGGGTTTGGCCTGAACACTGAAGCTTTCTTT,CASSPTGFGLNTEAFF